This T cell receptor (beta chain) was sequenced for a study of blood T cells in healthy people across ages. CDR1 is DFQATT, CDR2 SNEGSKA, per germline (reference sequence). V lost 3 bases to trimming and J lost 3 bases, with 11 bases between them. The CDR3 is made up of 13 amino acids. General study points: Both naive CD4+ cell counts and diversity were greater in long-lived donors than in aged donors.

A remark on this clonotype: Its target is not known.

The authors ran a second PCR of about 6 to 11 cycles using a sample-barcoded 5' primer and a J-beta primer mix. Each of the cDNA molecules was tagged by a template-switch adaptor with 12 random nucleotides. MiXCR, run by TCRdb on the 5' RACE reads, gives a single entry per CDR3 protein. The sample lists fewer than 900,000 distinct CDR3 sequences, around 46% occurring once. What was sequenced was blood. This clonotype was sampled from a woman aged 60-75 years in good health. The chain is built from TRBV20-1 and TRBJ1-2; D is perhaps TRBD1 (5 bases). This CDR3 reads CSASEGRDYGYTF. The CDR3 DNA reads TGCAGTGCTAGCGAGGGGCGAGACTATGGCTACACCTTC.